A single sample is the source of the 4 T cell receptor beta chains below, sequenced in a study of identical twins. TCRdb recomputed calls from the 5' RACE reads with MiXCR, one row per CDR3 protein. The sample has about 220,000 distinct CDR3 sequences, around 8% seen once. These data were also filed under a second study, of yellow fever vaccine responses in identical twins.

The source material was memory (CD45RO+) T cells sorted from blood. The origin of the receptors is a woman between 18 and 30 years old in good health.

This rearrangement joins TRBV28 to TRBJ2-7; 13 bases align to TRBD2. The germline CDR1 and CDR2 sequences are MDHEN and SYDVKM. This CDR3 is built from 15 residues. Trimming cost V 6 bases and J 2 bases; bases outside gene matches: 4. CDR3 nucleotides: TGTGCCAGCAGGATGACTAGCGGGAGGACCTACGAGCAGTACTTC. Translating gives CASRMTSGRTYEQYF.

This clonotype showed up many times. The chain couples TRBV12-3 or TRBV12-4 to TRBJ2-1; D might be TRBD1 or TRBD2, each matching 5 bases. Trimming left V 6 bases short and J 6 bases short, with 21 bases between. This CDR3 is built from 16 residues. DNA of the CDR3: TGTGCCAGCAGCCATTTAGGGGATCGGCGGGTCAATGAGCAGTTCTTC. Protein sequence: CASSHLGDRRVNEQFF.

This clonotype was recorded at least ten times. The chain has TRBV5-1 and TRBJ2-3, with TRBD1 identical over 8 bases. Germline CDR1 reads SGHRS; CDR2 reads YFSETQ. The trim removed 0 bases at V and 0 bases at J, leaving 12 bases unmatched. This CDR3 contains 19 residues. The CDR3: CASSLGRGPARGSTDTQYF. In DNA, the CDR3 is TGCGCCAGCAGCTTGGGCAGGGGGCCAGCGCGGGGTAGCACAGATACGCAGTATTTT.

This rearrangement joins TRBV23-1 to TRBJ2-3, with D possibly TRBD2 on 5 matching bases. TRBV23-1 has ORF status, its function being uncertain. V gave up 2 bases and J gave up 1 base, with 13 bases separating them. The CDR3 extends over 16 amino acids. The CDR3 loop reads CASSQEGSSRTDTQYF. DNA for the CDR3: TGCGCCAGCAGTCAAGAGGGCAGCTCACGCACAGATACGCAGTATTTT.